The 15 T cell receptor beta chains reported below all come from one sample, sequenced in a study of blood T cell repertoires in COVID-19. The protocol was immunoSEQ multiplex PCR, while the TCRdb copy is restricted to in-frame clones and leaves out a portion. The sample has just over 90,000 clones, 76% seen once. Sequencing used peripheral blood. These receptors came from a man between 65 and 79 years old with acute or convalescent COVID-19.

The rearrangement links TRBV9 to TRBJ2-1; D possibly corresponds to TRBD1 (6 bases). Trimming shortened V by 4 bases and J by 3 bases, and 8 bases separated the two germline ends. The length of the CDR3 is 13 residues. Germline V gives CDR1 SGDLS, CDR2 YYNGEE. CDR3 loop: CASSRDNYNEQFF. For the CDR3, the DNA is TGTGCCAGCAGCCGGGACAACTACAATGAGCAGTTCTTC.

The V call is TRBV9, the J call TRBJ1-6; 8 positions match TRBD1. CDR3 size: 14 residues. The V and J ends lost 3 bases and 7 bases, in that order; junction bases with no gene match: 3. Germline CDR1 and CDR2: SGDLS and YYNGEE. The CDR3 spells CASSGGQANSPLHF. CDR3 DNA sequence: TGTGCCAGCAGCGGGGGACAGGCGAATTCACCCCTCCACTTT.

The rearrangement uses TRBV28 and TRBJ1-3; D is unresolved. In germline, CDR1 is MDHEN, CDR2 SYDVKM. V gave up 3 bases and J gave up 4 bases, with 7 bases separating them. CDR3 length: 13 amino acids. CDR3 sequence: CASSFDGGNTIYF. CDR3 DNA sequence: TGTGCCAGCAGTTTCGACGGGGGAAACACCATATATTTT.

The gene calls are TRBV5-6 and TRBJ2-1; TRBD2 might be the D (7 bases). V lost 5 bases, J lost 12 bases, and 18 bases lay in between. In germline, CDR1 is SGHDT, CDR2 YYEEEE. This CDR3 is 13 amino acids long. The CDR3 DNA follows: TGTGCCAGCAGTGGGGGGGCTCCTGGGGTGCAGTTCTTC. Protein product: CASSGGAPGVQFF.

V and J are TRBV6-5 and TRBJ2-2; 10 bases are a match to TRBD2. This CDR3 comprises 16 residues. Germline V CDR1 and CDR2: MNHEY, SVGAGI. The V and J ends lost 0 bases and 5 bases, in that order; junction bases with no gene match: 3. The CDR3 DNA is TGTGCCAGCAGTTACTCGGGACTAGCGCTTACCGGGGAGCTGTTTTTT. Its protein is CASSYSGLALTGELFF.

The chain links TRBV5-4 to TRBJ2-7; 11 nucleotides line up with TRBD2. The J segment lost 3 bases and the V segment lost 3 bases, leaving 2 bases of the junction unmatched. This CDR3 comprises 14 residues. Germline loops: CDR1 SGHNT, CDR2 YYREEE (reference sequence). CDR3 residues: CASSSGTSGYEQYF. The CDR3 DNA follows: TGTGCCAGCAGCTCCGGGACTAGCGGCTACGAGCAGTACTTC. The complete variable domain, with remaining parts taken from reference TRBV5-4 and TRBJ2-7, reads ETGVTQSPTHLIKTRGQQVTLRCSSQSGHNTVSWYQQALGQGPQFIFQYYREEENGRGNFPPRFSGLQFPNYSSELNVNALELDDSALYLCASSSGTSGYEQYFGPGTRLTVT.

This chain connects TRBV11-2 to TRBJ2-3; 12 bases fit TRBD2. CDR3 length: 16 amino acids. J lost 2 bases, V lost 4 bases, and 4 bases had no gene match. Germline values: CDR1 SGHAT, CDR2 FQNNGV. CDR3 in DNA: TGTGCCAGCAGCTACCGACTAGCGGGAGTCACAGATACGCAGTATTTT. This sequence encodes CASSYRLAGVTDTQYF.

The chain employs TRBV18 and TRBJ2-7, with 7 bases lining up with TRBD1. This CDR3 is 13 amino acids long. The germline CDR1 and CDR2 sequences are KGHSH and LQKENI. Losses at the gene ends were 4 bases for V and 4 bases for J; bases not matched to a gene: 4. CDR3 in amino acids: CASSQQQGYEQYV. For the CDR3, the DNA is TGTGCCAGCTCACAACAACAGGGGTACGAGCAGTACGTC.

The J gene is TRBJ2-3, the V gene TRBV7-3; 10 bases line up with TRBD2. V lost 5 bases and J lost 4; bases outside the gene matches: 9. Looked up from germline, CDR1 is SGHTA and CDR2 is FQGTGA. The CDR3 consists of 16 residues. CDR3 sequence: CASSRSSGRTSDTQYF. The CDR3 DNA reads TGTGCCAGCAGCCGATCTAGCGGGAGAACATCAGATACGCAGTATTTT.

The chain links TRBV7-9 to TRBJ1-2; weak D call: TRBD1 (5 bases). CDR1 SEHNR and CDR2 FQNEAQ come from the germline V gene (reference sequence). V shed 5 bases and J shed 6 bases, with 13 bases lying between them. The CDR3 runs to 13 residues. The CDR3 loop is CASSQGLHNGYTF. In nucleotides, the CDR3 is TGTGCCAGCAGCCAGGGACTGCATAATGGCTACACCTTC.

The J gene is TRBJ2-1, the V gene TRBV24-1; 7 nucleotides align to TRBD1. The V and J ends lost 0 bases and 6 bases, in that order; junction bases with no gene match: 1. Germline-derived CDR1 and CDR2 are KGHDR and SFDVKD. The CDR3 length is 14 residues. CDR3 bases: TGTGCCACCAGTGATTTGCCAGGGGGCAATGAGCAGTTCTTC. It translates to CATSDLPGGNEQFF.

The chain couples TRBV5-4 to TRBJ2-2; D is ambiguous. Germline V lookup: CDR1 SGHNT, CDR2 YYREEE (reference sequence). V lost 3 bases and J 5 bases, leaving 5 bases between the germline ends. The CDR3 extends over 12 amino acids. The CDR3 loop is CASSYPTGELFF. For the CDR3, the DNA is TGTGCCAGCAGCTATCCGACCGGGGAGCTGTTTTTT.

This chain connects TRBV24-1 to TRBJ2-2; 9 nucleotides line up with TRBD2. CDR3 size: 13 residues. Germline V gene data show CDR1 as KGHDR and CDR2 as SFDVKD. V lost 6 bases to trimming and J lost 6 bases; unmatched junction nucleotides: 1. CDR3 coding DNA: TGTGCCACCAGTCGCGGGGGGGCCGGGGAGCTGTTTTTT. Amino acid sequence: CATSRGGAGELFF.

This chain joins TRBV6-6 and TRBJ1-2; no firm D call. CDR3 length: 15 amino acids. Trimming took 4 bases from V and 1 from J, leaving 13 bases between them. The germline gives CDR1 MNHNY, CDR2 SVGAGI (reference sequence). The CDR3 loop reads CASSFSRKSNYGYTF. CDR3 DNA sequence: TGTGCCAGCAGTTTCTCCCGAAAGAGTAACTATGGCTACACCTTC.

The chain joins TRBV4-1 to TRBJ1-1, with a weak D call TRBD1 (6 bases). The CDR3 has 16 amino acids. Deletions cut 0 bases from V and 0 bases from J, with 11 bases between. The germline V gene has CDR1 MGHRA and CDR2 YSYEKL. CDR3 in DNA: TGCGCCAGCAGCCAAGATCAGGGGTATTTGAACACTGAAGCTTTCTTT. Residues: CASSQDQGYLNTEAFF.